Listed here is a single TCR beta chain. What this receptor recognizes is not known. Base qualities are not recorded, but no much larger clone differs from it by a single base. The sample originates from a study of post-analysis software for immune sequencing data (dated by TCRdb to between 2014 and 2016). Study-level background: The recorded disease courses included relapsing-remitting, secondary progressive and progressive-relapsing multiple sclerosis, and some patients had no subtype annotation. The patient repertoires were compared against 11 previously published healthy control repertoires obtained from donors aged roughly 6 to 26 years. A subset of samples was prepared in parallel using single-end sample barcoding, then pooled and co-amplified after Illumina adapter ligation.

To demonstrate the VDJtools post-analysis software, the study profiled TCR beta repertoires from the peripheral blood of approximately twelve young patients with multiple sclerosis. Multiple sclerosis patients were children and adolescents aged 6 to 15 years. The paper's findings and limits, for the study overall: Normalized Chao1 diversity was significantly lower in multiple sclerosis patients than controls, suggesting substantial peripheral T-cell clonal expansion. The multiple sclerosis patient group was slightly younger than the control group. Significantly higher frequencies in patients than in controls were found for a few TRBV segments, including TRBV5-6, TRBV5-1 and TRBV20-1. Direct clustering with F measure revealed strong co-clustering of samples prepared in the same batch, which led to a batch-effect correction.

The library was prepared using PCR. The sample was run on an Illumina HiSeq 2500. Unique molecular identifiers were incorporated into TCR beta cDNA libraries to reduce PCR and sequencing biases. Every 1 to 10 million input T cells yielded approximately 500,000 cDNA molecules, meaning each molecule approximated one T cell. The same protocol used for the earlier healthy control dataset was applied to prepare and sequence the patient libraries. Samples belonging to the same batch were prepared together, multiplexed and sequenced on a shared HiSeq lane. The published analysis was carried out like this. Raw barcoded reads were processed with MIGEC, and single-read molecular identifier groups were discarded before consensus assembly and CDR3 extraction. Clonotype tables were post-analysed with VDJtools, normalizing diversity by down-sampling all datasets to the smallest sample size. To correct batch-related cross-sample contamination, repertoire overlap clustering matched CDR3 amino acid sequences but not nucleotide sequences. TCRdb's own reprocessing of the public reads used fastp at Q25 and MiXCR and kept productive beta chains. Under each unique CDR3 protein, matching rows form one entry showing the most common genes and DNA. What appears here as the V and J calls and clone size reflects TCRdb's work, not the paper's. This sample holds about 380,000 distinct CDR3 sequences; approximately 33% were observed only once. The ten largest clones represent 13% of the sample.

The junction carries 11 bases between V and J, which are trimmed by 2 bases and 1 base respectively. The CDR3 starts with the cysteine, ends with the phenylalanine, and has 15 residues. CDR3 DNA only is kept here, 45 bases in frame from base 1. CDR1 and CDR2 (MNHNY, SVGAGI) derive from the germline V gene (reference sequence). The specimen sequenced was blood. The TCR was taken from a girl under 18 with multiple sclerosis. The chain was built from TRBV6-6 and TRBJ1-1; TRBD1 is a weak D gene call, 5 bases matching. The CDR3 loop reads CASSYPDTQNTEAFF. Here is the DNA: TGTGCCAGCAGTTACCCGGACACCCAGAACACTGAAGCTTTCTTT.